The 26 T cell receptor beta chains below come from one sample, sequenced in a study of tumor-infiltrating lymphocytes in glioblastoma multiforme. TCR beta libraries were built from RNA through three nested multiplex PCR rounds using modified ARM-PCR. TCRdb called the multiplex PCR reads again in MiXCR, with one record for every CDR3 protein. This table has 10,000 to 15,000 distinct CDR3 sequences, 64% appearing once. Sequenced input: brain tumor tissue. The source is a male donor with glioblastoma.

This chain links TRBV11-2 with TRBJ2-1; 13 nucleotides agree with TRBD2. V shed 8 bases, J shed 9 bases, and the junction held 7 bases outside the gene matches. From germline, CDR1 is SGHAT and CDR2 FQNNGV. CDR3 length: 14 residues. The CDR3 sequence: CASLGLAGESEQFF. In DNA form, the CDR3 reads TGTGCCAGCTTAGGACTAGCGGGAGAAAGTGAGCAGTTCTTC.

There are a few counts of this clonotype. Germline is not matched at one junction end, which may reflect a read error. The V and J genes are TRBV20-1 and TRBJ2-5; the match to TRBD2 covers 8 bases. The CDR3 runs to 15 residues. From germline, CDR1 is DFQATT and CDR2 SNEGSKA (reference sequence). The CDR3 sequence: CSASHPSGYQETPYF. The CDR3 DNA sequence: TGCAGTGCTAGCCACCCTAGCGGGTACCAAGAGACCCCGTACTTC.

J is TRBJ2-1 and V is TRBV20-1; D is ambiguous. The germline V gene encodes CDR1 DFQATT and CDR2 SNEGSKA (reference sequence). This CDR3 is built from 11 residues. Trimming removed 3 bases from V and 5 bases from J, with 5 bases in between. The CDR3 region is CSAREHNEQFF. CDR3 in DNA: TGCAGTGCTAGGGAGCACAATGAGCAGTTCTTC.

By frequency in the sample, this clonotype is medium-sized. The rearrangement links TRBV13 to TRBJ2-2; 7 bases are a match to TRBD2. With V trimmed by 5 bases and J by 0 bases, 6 bases remained unmatched. Germline V CDR1 and CDR2: PRHDT, FYEKMQ (reference sequence). The CDR3 is 16 residues long. The DNA of the CDR3 is TGTGCCAGCAGCGAAACTAGCGTGGCGAACACCGGGGAGCTGTTTTTT. Translating gives CASSETSVANTGELFF.

The CDR3 region has the DNA TGCAGCGTGGGGCAAGAGGTGCAGTTCTTC. Protein product: CSVGQEVQFF. V and J are TRBV29-1 and TRBJ2-1, with D tentatively TRBD1 (5 bases). CDR3 length: 10 residues. The germline V gene has CDR1 SQVTM and CDR2 ANQGSEA. V was cut by 6 bases and J by 12 bases, with 12 bases left in between.

A remark on this clonotype: No conserved phenylalanine or tryptophan ends this CDR3, so it is likely a read error. The chain has TRBV11-1 and TRBJ2-3, with D perhaps matching TRBD1 (6 bases). Trimming removed 3 bases at V and 2 bases at J, with 15 bases between. CDR3 length: 16 residues. The germline CDR1 and CDR2 sequences are SGHAT and FQDESV (reference sequence). In DNA, the CDR3 is TGTGCCAGCAGCTTTTTCGGACAGTTAGACACAGATACGCAGTATTCT. Protein product: CASSFFGQLDTDTQYS.

As regards this clonotype: Its ends do not fully match the called genes, so a read error is possible. The chain employs TRBV6-6 and TRBJ2-4; D ambiguous. The CDR3 is 15 amino acids. Germline-derived CDR1 and CDR2 are MNHNY and SVGAGI (reference sequence). CDR3 sequence (DNA): TGTGCAAGCAGTTACTCGAACAACTCCAAAAACATTCAGTACTTC. Amino acids: CASSYSNNSKNIQYF.

This clonotype was found many times. CDR3 bases: TGCGCCAGCAGCATAGGGACAGGGGGCTTTTCACCCCTCCACTTT. Translated, it gives CASSIGTGGFSPLHF. The V gene is TRBV5-1, the J gene TRBJ1-6; 12 bases agree with TRBD1. J was trimmed by 9 bases and V by 4 bases; bases with no gene match: 5. The germline CDR1 and CDR2 sequences are SGHRS and YFSETQ. This CDR3 is 15 amino acids long.

J is TRBJ2-7 and V is TRBV11-2; 8 bases are shared with TRBD2. The V gene's germline CDR1 is SGHAT and CDR2 FQNNGV. The CDR3 is made up of 15 amino acids. The ends lost 5 bases at V and 6 bases at J; junction bases unmatched: 12. The CDR3 sequence: CASSPPGTRGGEQYF. CDR3 DNA: TGTGCCAGCAGCCCGCCCGGGACTAGAGGGGGCGAGCAGTACTTC.

Of note for this clonotype: Germline and junction disagree at one end, which may indicate a read error. This chain connects TRBV6-5 to TRBJ2-1; D call uncertain. Germline V gene sequence: CDR1 MNHEY, CDR2 SVGAGI. The CDR3 has 14 amino acids. CDR3 region: CVSAKRNSYNEQFF. The CDR3 DNA follows: TGTGTCAGCGCAAAGCGAAACTCCTACAATGAGCAGTTCTTC.

The chain is built from TRBV20-1 and TRBJ2-3; no reliable D call. This CDR3 has 15 residues. Germline assignment: CDR1 DFQATT and CDR2 SNEGSKA (reference sequence). Deletions cut 3 bases from V and 5 bases from J, with 18 bases between. The CDR3 sequence: CSASPAQTPVDTQYF. The CDR3 DNA sequence: TGCAGTGCTAGCCCGGCCCAAACCCCCGTAGATACGCAGTATTTT.

Worth noting for this clonotype: An end of the junction does not agree with germline; a read error may underlie this. The gene calls are TRBV6-1 and TRBJ1-1; possible D gene TRBD1, 6 bases. From germline, CDR1 is MNHNS and CDR2 SASEGT. The length of the CDR3 is 14 residues. The CDR3 protein is CASSATRGKAEAFF. CDR3 nucleotides: TGTGCTAGCAGTGCCACAAGGGGGAAGGCTGAAGCTTTCTTT.

The table lists this clonotype with a count of one. The chain is built from TRBV6-1 and TRBJ2-7; 7 nucleotides line up with TRBD1. With 10 bases clipped from V and 4 bases from J, the junction kept 13 bases outside the gene matches. The CDR3 contains 14 residues. CDR1 is MNHNS, CDR2 SASEGT, per germline. CDR3 coding DNA: TGTGCCAACAAACAGGGGCGTCAGTCATACGAGCAGTACTTC. Its translation: CANKQGRQSYEQYF.

This clonotype is medium-sized by share. The CDR3 sequence: CASSYSGGWSEQYF. DNA for the CDR3: TGTGCCAGCAGTTACTCCGGGGGCTGGTCCGAGCAGTACTTC. The V call is TRBV6-5, the J call TRBJ2-7; D is possibly TRBD1 or TRBD2 (6 bases each). The V gene lost 0 bases and the J gene lost 6 bases, with 12 bases spanning the gap. The CDR3 loop spans 14 amino acids. Germline V gene data show CDR1 as MNHEY and CDR2 as SVGAGI.

This clonotype is labeled large (0.1 to 1%). This sequence joins TRBV29-1 and TRBJ2-3, with a possible D match to TRBD2 (6 bases). The germline V gene encodes CDR1 SQVTM and CDR2 ANQGSEA. The CDR3 runs 14 residues. Trimming took off 3 bases at V and 1 base at J, with 11 bases between the two ends. CDR3 sequence reads: CSVEGGYGTDTQYF. The CDR3 DNA follows: TGCAGCGTTGAGGGGGGTTACGGCACAGATACGCAGTATTTT.

As to this clonotype: Given a much more abundant clone one base away, this may be a read error. The chain is built from TRBV11-2 and TRBJ2-3, with 11 bases that match TRBD2. This CDR3 comprises 14 residues. Germline V lookup: CDR1 SGHAT, CDR2 FQNNGV. CDR3 coding DNA: TGTGCCAGCACCTTACTAGCGGGGGAAGATACGCAGTATTTT. Its translation: CASTLLAGEDTQYF.

V gene TRBV5-1 combines with J gene TRBJ2-5; the D is unclear. V was trimmed by 0 bases and J by 4 bases, leaving 7 bases between them. CDR1 is SGHRS and CDR2 is YFSETQ in the germline V gene. The CDR3 consists of 13 residues. CDR3 protein: CASSLAERETQYF. The CDR3 DNA reads TGCGCCAGCAGCTTGGCGGAGCGAGAGACCCAGTACTTC.

This clonotype was counted between two and nine times. A read error may be the cause here, since a much bigger clone is one base away. The chain recombines TRBV27 with TRBJ2-7; D is perhaps TRBD1 (5 bases). Trimming took 7 bases from V and 0 from J, leaving 16 bases between them. In germline, CDR1 is MNHEY, CDR2 SMNVEV (reference sequence). This CDR3 is built from 15 residues. Written as DNA, the CDR3 is TGTGCCAGCAACCTAGGGGTCCGTAGCTCCTACGAGCAGTACTTC. It is translated as CASNLGVRSSYEQYF.

This rearrangement joins TRBV20-1 to TRBJ2-1; 11 bases are shared with TRBD2. V dropped 0 bases and J dropped 2; count of bases not matched to a gene: 6. The CDR3 runs 17 residues. CDR1 is DFQATT and CDR2 is SNEGSKA in the germline V gene (reference sequence). The CDR3 region is CSARDKSGLAAYNEQFF. CDR3 sequence (DNA): TGCAGTGCTAGAGATAAATCGGGACTAGCGGCCTACAATGAGCAGTTCTTC.

This clonotype has more than one count but fewer than ten. Mismatch with germline at one junction end may stem from a read error. V is TRBV6-6 and J is TRBJ1-5; weak D call: TRBD1 (6 bases). Germline values: CDR1 MNHNY, CDR2 SVGAGI (reference sequence). The CDR3 has 12 amino acids. The CDR3 nucleotides are TGCGCCAGCAGCCAGGGTCGGGGGCCCCGGCATTTT. Its protein is CASSQGRGPRHF.

This clonotype was seen once. V gene TRBV20-1 combines with J gene TRBJ2-1; the match to TRBD2 covers 10 bases. From germline, CDR1 is DFQATT and CDR2 SNEGSKA (reference sequence). Germline trimming cut 1 base from V and 10 bases from J; bases unmatched to any gene: 13. The CDR3 runs to 16 residues. CDR3 nucleotides: TGCAGTGCTAGAGGTCAACTAGCGGGGTTTTCGGGAGAGCAGTTCTTC. It is translated as CSARGQLAGFSGEQFF.

This clonotype was counted between two and nine times. The chain combines TRBV11-2 with TRBJ2-1; D gene uncertain. Per germline, CDR1 SGHAT and CDR2 FQNNGV. Trimming took off 1 base at V and 2 bases at J, with 15 bases between the two ends. The CDR3 is 17 residues long. CDR3 nucleotides: TGTGCCAGCAGCTTAGGCCGGACCAACCCCACCTACAATGAGCAGTTCTTC. Its protein product is CASSLGRTNPTYNEQFF.

About this clonotype itself: The junction and the germline gene differ at one end; a read error may be behind it. The gene calls are TRBV29-1 and TRBJ1-5; TRBD1 might be the D (6 bases). From germline, CDR1 is SQVTM and CDR2 ANQGSEA. The CDR3 runs to 14 residues. CDR3 nucleotide sequence: TGCAGCGTTGTATCGGCAGGGGACCATCAGCCCCAGCACTTT. This encodes CSVVSAGDHQPQHF.

Details on this clonotype: Here the CDR3 omits its conserved ending phenylalanine or tryptophan, so a read error is the likely source. The CDR3 region has the DNA TGCAGTGCCCGAAGGGGAGATTTGAACGAGCAGTACAAC. Translating it yields CSARRGDLNEQYN. V gene TRBV20-1 combines with J gene TRBJ2-7, with D tentatively TRBD1 or TRBD2 (5 bases each). Trimming removed 6 bases from V and 5 bases from J, with 17 bases in between. Per the germline V gene, CDR1 is DFQATT and CDR2 is SNEGSKA (reference sequence). The length of the CDR3 is 13 residues.

The chain recombines TRBV11-2 with TRBJ2-5; D ambiguous. This CDR3 has 12 residues. V lost 4 bases to trimming and J lost 4 bases, with 7 bases between them. The germline V gene has CDR1 SGHAT and CDR2 FQNNGV. CDR3 sequence reads: CASSSQRETQYF. CDR3 bases: TGTGCCAGCAGCTCTCAACGAGAGACCCAGTACTTC. The full variable domain, with the rest looked up from reference TRBV11-2 and TRBJ2-5, is EAGVAQSPRYKIIEKRQSVAFWCNPISGHATLYWYQQILGQGPKLLIQFQNNGVVDDSQLPKDRFSAERLKGVDSTLKIQPAKLEDSAVYLCASSSQRETQYFGPGTRLLVL.

This clonotype is medium-sized (0.01 to 0.1%) in the sample. This chain links TRBV5-5 with TRBJ2-7; tentatively, D is TRBD2 (6 bases). CDR1 and CDR2 (germline): SGHKS, YYEKEE (reference sequence). Trimming removed 2 bases from V and 4 bases from J, with 13 bases in between. This CDR3 contains 14 residues. The DNA of the CDR3 is TGTGCCAGCAGCTTTTCCGGGAGCGATTACGAGCAGTACTTC. Amino acid sequence: CASSFSGSDYEQYF. Full variable domain (outside the CDR3, taken from reference TRBV5-5 and TRBJ2-7): DAGVTQSPTHLIKTRGQQVTLRCSPISGHKSVSWYQQVLGQGPQFIFQYYEKEERGRGNFPDRFSARQFPNYSSELNVNALLLGDSALYLCASSFSGSDYEQYFGPGTRLTVT.